This T cell receptor (beta chain) is drawn from a study of breast tumors, draining lymph nodes, adjacent tissues. This clonotype was seen at least ten times. Its cognate antigen is unknown. A clone one base away is much larger, so this may be a read error. The CDR3 consists of 12 residues. CDR1 and CDR2 from the germline V gene are DFQATT and SNEGSKA (reference sequence). TCRdb processed the multiplex PCR reads anew with MiXCR; each CDR3 protein has one entry. The sample gives about 63,000 distinct CDR3 sequences, 57% of which show up once; roughly a fifth is in the top ten. Study conclusions and caveats: Tumors had less TCR diversity than lymph nodes, more than nontumor tissue. Tumor and nontumor repertoires were significantly more similar in luminal-like than in basal-like breast cancer.

The V and J genes are TRBV20-1 and TRBJ2-5; 9 bases map to TRBD1. Sequenced: breast tumor tissue. This TCR was sampled from a female donor with breast cancer. Some clones in this sample may be carry-over from other donors' samples. CDR3 sequence reads: CRTGTGKETPYF. DNA of the CDR3: TGCAGAACCGGGACAGGGAAAGAGACCCCGTACTTC.